This is a list of T cell receptor beta chains from one sample in a study of blood T cell repertoires in COVID-19. Profiled with immunoSEQ multiplex PCR; TCRdb holds only in-frame clones, not every one. The table includes some 20,000 clones, about nine tenths detected once. Sample: peripheral blood. These receptors came from a man aged 45 to 65 with active COVID-19. CDR3s include the opening cysteine and the closing phenylalanine or tryptophan. The D gene is left open where the match is weak. Expanded clones get a size class; other rows say once, few or many, or leave the size out.

>TRBD1|TRBJ1-3|NA|TRBV18
TGTGCCAGCTCACCGGATGACAGGGGGCCTGGAAACACCATATATTTT
CASSPDDRGPGNTIYF
>NA|TRBJ1-5|few|TRBV19
TGTGCCAGTAGGGCCTCTGGCAGGCACCCACTTTATAGCAATCAGCCCCAGCATTTT
CASRASGRHPLYSNQPQHF
>NA|TRBJ1-1|NA|TRBV25-1
TGTGCCAGCAGTGTAACCGGGGTAGACACTGAAGCTTTCTTT
CASSVTGVDTEAFF
>NA|TRBJ2-6|few|TRBV5-6
TGTGCCAGCACAGGGTTTTCTGGGGCCAACGTCCTGACTTTC
CASTGFSGANVLTF
>TRBD1|TRBJ1-5|NA|TRBV5-5
TGTGCCAGCAGCCTCAGGGGGAGAGAGGATCAGCCCCAGCATTTT
CASSLRGREDQPQHF
>NA|TRBJ1-4|few|TRBV2
TGTGCCAGCACCCGGGGTCACGCTAATGAAAAACTGTTTTTT
CASTRGHANEKLFF
>TRBD1|TRBJ1-2|NA|TRBV4-1
TGCGCCAGCAGCCAAGAATTCGGGACAGGGGGCTTTGGCTACACCTTC
CASSQEFGTGGFGYTF
>NA|TRBJ2-7|NA|TRBV7-2
TGTGCCAGCAGCTTAAGTTCCCAGGGATTCTACGAGCAGTACTTC
CASSLSSQGFYEQYF
>TRBD1|TRBJ1-6|NA|TRBV9
TGTGCCAGCAGCGTAACAGGGGGGACTTCACCCCTCCACTTT
CASSVTGGTSPLHF
>NA|TRBJ1-1|NA|TRBV29-1
TGCAGCGTCGATAAGGCAGGGATGAACACTGAAGCTTTCTTT
CSVDKAGMNTEAFF
>TRBD1|TRBJ2-3|NA|TRBV7-8
TGTGCCAGCAGCCTAGACAGGGGAACTAGCACAGATACGCAGTATTTT
CASSLDRGTSTDTQYF
>NA|TRBJ2-5|NA|TRBV11-2
TGTGCCAGCAGCTTAGGGTCCGTCGGGGATAAGCGTGAGACCCAGTACTTC
CASSLGSVGDKRETQYF
>TRBD2|TRBJ2-5|once|TRBV30
TGTGCCTGGAGTGTAAGACTAGCGGGGGAAGAGACCCAGTACTTC
CAWSVRLAGEETQYF
>NA|TRBJ1-6|NA|TRBV7-8
TGTGCCAGCAGCCCCACCCGACAGAATTATAATTCACCCCTCCACTTT
CASSPTRQNYNSPLHF
>NA|TRBJ2-7|NA|TRBV6-5
TGTGCCAGCAGTTACTCGAGGGATAACCACGAGCAGTACTTC
CASSYSRDNHEQYF
>TRBD1|TRBJ2-7|NA|TRBV5-1
TGCGCCAGCAGCTTAGGGGACAGTGTCCCCTACGAGCAGTACTTC
CASSLGDSVPYEQYF
>NA|TRBJ1-6|once|TRBV3-1/TRBV3-2
TGTGCCAGCAGGATACAACAGGGCCCCCTCCACTTT
CASRIQQGPLHF
>TRBD2|TRBJ2-5|NA|TRBV20-1
TGCAGTGCTAGTGACGAGCGGGGGGGCCTGGAGACCCAGTACTTC
CSASDERGGLETQYF
>TRBD1|TRBJ2-1|once|TRBV4-1
TGCGCCAGCAGCCGCACAAGGGGGCTCGACAATGAGCAGTTCTTC
CASSRTRGLDNEQFF
>TRBD1|TRBJ2-2|NA|TRBV12-5
TGTGCTAGCGGAACAACAGGGGTCGGGGAGCTGTTTTTT
CASGTTGVGELFF
>NA|TRBJ1-1|NA|TRBV3-1/TRBV3-2
TGTGCCAGCAGCCACAACCGTACAGGAGAAGCTTTCTTT
CASSHNRTGEAFF
>NA|TRBJ2-3|NA|TRBV6-5
TGTGCCAGCAGCCCGGACTCTGGGGATACGCAGTATTTT
CASSPDSGDTQYF
>NA|TRBJ2-7|NA|TRBV19
TGTGCCAGTAGTATAGGGCCCTGGGCAGGGGATAACGAGCAGTACTTC
CASSIGPWAGDNEQYF
>NA|TRBJ1-3|NA|TRBV7-9
TGTGCCAGCAGACCCGCCTTCTTTCAGGCCGGAGGAAACACCATATATTTT
CASRPAFFQAGGNTIYF
>NA|TRBJ1-1|NA|TRBV19
TGTGCCAGTAGTCCCCGGGGGGGAGGCACTGAAGCTTTCTTT
CASSPRGGGTEAFF
>TRBD2|TRBJ2-1|NA|TRBV2
TGTGCCAGCACATCCGAGGGACTAGCGGGGGGGAGCGAGTTCTTC
CASTSEGLAGGSEFF
>TRBD1|TRBJ2-7|NA|TRBV5-1
TGCGCCAGCAGCCCGGGACAGGGGACGAGTGAGCAGTACTTC
CASSPGQGTSEQYF
>NA|TRBJ1-2|once|TRBV2
TGTGCCAGCAGTGAAGCGGTACAGGGCTATGGCTACACCTTC
CASSEAVQGYGYTF
>NA|TRBJ1-1|NA|TRBV3-1/TRBV3-2
TGTGCCAGCAGCTACGCCCAGGGCACTGAAGCTTTCTTT
CASSYAQGTEAFF
>NA|TRBJ1-5|NA|TRBV10-3
TGTGCCATCAGTGAGTCGTTTTCGGGGGTTCAGCCCCAGCATTTT
CAISESFSGVQPQHF
>TRBD1|TRBJ1-6|NA|TRBV7-8
TGTGCCAGCAGCATCCCGGGACAGGGTCCAAATTCACCCCTCCACTTT
CASSIPGQGPNSPLHF
>TRBD1|TRBJ2-3|NA|TRBV15
TGTGCCACCAGCAGAGATCAGGGGGTCATAACTAGCACAGATACGCAGTATTTT
CATSRDQGVITSTDTQYF
>NA|TRBJ2-1|NA|TRBV5-1
TGCGCCAGCAGCTTACAGGGAGGGTACAATGAGCAGTTCTTC
CASSLQGGYNEQFF
>NA|TRBJ2-3|NA|TRBV7-6
TGTGCCAGCAGCTCTCCTCACTGGGAGCGGCACACAGATACGCAGTATTTT
CASSSPHWERHTDTQYF
>TRBD1|TRBJ1-2|NA|TRBV12-3/TRBV12-4
TGTGCCAGCAGCTCCGGGACAGGGGATGGCTACACCTTC
CASSSGTGDGYTF
>NA|TRBJ2-1|NA|TRBV27
TGTGCCAGCGCGACAGAGTCTAACAATGAGCAGTTCTTC
CASATESNNEQFF
>NA|TRBJ1-1|NA|TRBV19
TGTGCCAGTAGTATAGGTGGGCTGCTCATGAACACTGAAGCTTTCTTT
CASSIGGLLMNTEAFF
>TRBD1|TRBJ2-2|NA|TRBV9
TGTGCCAGCAGCGTAGTCGGACAGGGTCTGGGCGGGGAGCTGTTTTTT
CASSVVGQGLGGELFF
>TRBD1|TRBJ2-2|few|TRBV5-4
TGTGCCAGCAGCCTGACAGGGGCCACCGGGGAGCTGTTTTTT
CASSLTGATGELFF
>TRBD1|TRBJ2-3|once|TRBV15
TGTGCCACCGCCCAAACAGGGGGTCGCACAGATACGCAGTATTTT
CATAQTGGRTDTQYF
>NA|TRBJ2-7|NA|TRBV18
TGTGCCAGCTCACCCGGGGTTGAGGCCTCCGAGCAGTACTTC
CASSPGVEASEQYF
>TRBD1|TRBJ1-1|NA|TRBV13
TGTGCCAGCAGCTCCGGGACAGGGAACACTGAAGCTTTCTTT
CASSSGTGNTEAFF
>NA|TRBJ2-3|NA|TRBV7-2
TGTGCCAGCAGCTCGACAGCTAGCACAGATACGCAGTATTTT
CASSSTASTDTQYF